These 16 T cell receptor beta chains came from one sample sequenced in a study of T cells in Graves' hyperthyroidism and ophthalmopathy. Authors of the study amplified TCR beta CDR3 regions from RNA transcripts. The study used the HTBI primer set for a first-round RT-PCR of the TCR CDR3. TCRdb re-called the multiplex PCR reads through MiXCR, storing one row per CDR3 protein. In the table there are hundreds of thousands of distinct CDR3 sequences, roughly 37% of which are singletons. Sequencing was carried out using blood. These receptor sequences come from a man between 18 and 35 years old with Graves' hyperthyroidism.

The sample holds one count of this clonotype. The J gene is TRBJ2-1, the V gene TRBV29-1; 7 bases line up with TRBD1. V shed 1 base, J shed 4 bases, and the junction held 4 bases outside the gene matches. The germline V gene encodes CDR1 SQVTM and CDR2 ANQGSEA. The CDR3 extends over 14 amino acids. CDR3 nucleotide sequence: TGCAGCGTTGAAGTGACAGGGAGTTACAATGAGCAGTTCTTC. The encoded protein is CSVEVTGSYNEQFF.

The chain combines TRBV10-3 with TRBJ2-7; D possibly uses TRBD1 or TRBD2 (6 bases each). Germline V CDR1 and CDR2: ENHRY, SYGVKD. CDR3 size: 13 residues. Trimming removed 11 bases at V and 7 bases at J, with 21 bases between. The CDR3 region has the DNA TGTGCCGCCGGTGGGGGCAGGGAGGAAGAGCAGTACTTC. It yields the protein CAAGGGREEEQYF.

At least ten counts were recorded for this clonotype. The V and J genes are TRBV20-1 and TRBJ1-5, with D tentatively TRBD1 (6 bases). Germline CDR1 is DFQATT and CDR2 is SNEGSKA (reference sequence). The CDR3 extends over 16 amino acids. V gave up 0 bases and J gave up 3 bases, with 15 bases separating them. The CDR3 spells CSARDGAGVINQPQHF. In DNA, the CDR3 is TGCAGTGCTAGAGATGGGGCAGGGGTAATCAATCAGCCCCAGCATTTT.

This clonotype has just a few counts. The V call is TRBV19, the J call TRBJ2-5; TRBD1 agrees at 8 bases. This CDR3 has 19 residues. CDR1 LNHDA and CDR2 SQIVND come from the germline V gene (reference sequence). With V trimmed by 4 bases and J by 1 base, 17 bases remained unmatched. CDR3 DNA: TGTGCCAGTAGTACGCGGGGACAGGCCCTCCAACCTCCCCAAGAGACCCAGTACTTC. Translated, it gives CASSTRGQALQPPQETQYF.

The chain uses TRBV2 and TRBJ1-4; no firm D call. The CDR3 is 16 residues long. The V end lost 3 bases, the J end lost 7 bases, and 18 bases lay between the germline ends. Per the germline V gene, CDR1 is SNHLY and CDR2 is FYNNEI. In nucleotides, the CDR3 is TGTGCCAGCAGTGATCCCCCACTAGGGTCGGGTGAAAAACTGTTTTTT. It encodes CASSDPPLGSGEKLFF.

The chain recombines TRBV20-1 with TRBJ2-2, with 8 bases that match TRBD2. The CDR3 loop spans 16 amino acids. Germline V gene lookup returns CDR1 DFQATT and CDR2 SNEGSKA (reference sequence). V trimming: 6 bases; J trimming: 4 bases; junction bases outside the gene matches: 13. The CDR3 region is CSAYKGGAGATGELFF. DNA of the CDR3: TGCAGTGCCTATAAGGGAGGAGCGGGAGCCACCGGGGAGCTGTTTTTT.

On this clonotype itself: Since a much larger clone is just one base distant, this may be a read error. The CDR3 DNA is TGTGCCAGCAGCTTAAGGGACGGAGGAGACACCATATATTTT. It is translated as CASSLRDGGDTIYF. The rearrangement links TRBV7-2 to TRBJ1-3; the D gene is possibly TRBD1 (5 bases). Germline CDR1 and CDR2: SGHTA and FQGNSA. The ends were cut back, 2 bases at V and 8 bases at J, with 13 bases in the middle. The CDR3 has 14 amino acids.

V and J are TRBV2 and TRBJ1-3; D gene unclear. In germline, CDR1 is SNHLY, CDR2 FYNNEI. The V end lost 4 bases, the J end lost 0 bases, and 13 bases lay between the germline ends. The CDR3 sequence is 16 residues long. The CDR3 loop reads CASSVFQSFSGNTIYF. The CDR3 region has the DNA TGTGCCAGCAGTGTATTCCAGAGCTTCTCTGGAAACACCATATATTTT.

This clonotype was picked up a small number of times. The rearrangement links TRBV7-2 to TRBJ2-6; possibly TRBD2 for D (6 bases). V gave up 5 bases and J gave up 2 bases, with 10 bases separating them. Germline V CDR1 and CDR2: SGHTA, FQGNSA. The CDR3 is 15 residues long. DNA for the CDR3: TGTGCCAGCAGCCGGGGAGGTCCTGGGGCCAACGTCCTGACTTTC. Amino acid sequence: CASSRGGPGANVLTF.

This rearrangement joins TRBV4-1 to TRBJ1-1; D is possibly TRBD1 (5 bases). Per germline, CDR1 MGHRA and CDR2 YSYEKL. This CDR3 comprises 15 residues. V was cut by 3 bases and J by 4 bases, with 15 bases left in between. The CDR3 DNA is TGCGCCAGCAGCCACCCCGGTCAGGGAGCCACTGAAGCTTTCTTT. It yields the protein CASSHPGQGATEAFF.

The V call is TRBV5-4, the J call TRBJ1-6; 9 bases agree with TRBD1. The J segment lost 7 bases and the V segment lost 5 bases, leaving 10 bases of the junction unmatched. Germline CDR1 reads SGHNT; CDR2 reads YYREEE (reference sequence). The CDR3 has 16 amino acids. Here the CDR3 DNA reads TGTGCCAGCAGTTTATCCCAGACAGGGGGAAATTCACCCCTCCACTTT. It translates to CASSLSQTGGNSPLHF.

The chain links TRBV6-5 to TRBJ1-2; 7 nucleotides line up with TRBD1. This CDR3 contains 14 residues. With V trimmed by 5 bases and J by 13 bases, 16 bases remained unmatched. The germline CDR1 and CDR2 sequences are MNHEY and SVGAGI. The CDR3 loop is CASSPPGQRHARTF. Here the CDR3 DNA reads TGTGCCAGCAGTCCTCCGGGACAGCGCCACGCCCGCACCTTC.

This clonotype was recorded a few times. V gene TRBV7-3 combines with J gene TRBJ2-7; the D gene is possibly TRBD2 (5 bases). Trimming removed 5 bases at V and 9 bases at J, with 17 bases between. This CDR3 has 13 residues. CDR1 SGHTA and CDR2 FQGTGA come from the germline V gene. CDR3 bases: TGTGCCAGCAGCCGCCCCCTTGGCGGAGGGCAGTACTTC. As protein: CASSRPLGGGQYF.

The genes are TRBV2 and TRBJ1-6; 7 bases match TRBD1. The CDR3 runs to 13 residues. V lost 1 base, J lost 19 bases, and 10 bases stayed unmatched. Per the germline V gene, CDR1 is SNHLY and CDR2 is FYNNEI. The chain's CDR3 is CASSEGGQGEPHF. CDR3 DNA: TGTGCCAGCAGTGAAGGGGGGCAGGGGGAGCCGCACTTT.

A note on this clonotype: The junction does not match germline at one end; this may be a read error. The V call is TRBV7-9, the J call TRBJ2-7; 8 bases match TRBD1. CDR3 length equals 15 residues. Germline assignment: CDR1 SEHNR and CDR2 FQNEAQ (reference sequence). CDR3 residues: CASSPNQGASYEQYF. CDR3 DNA: TGCGCCAGCAGCCCTAACCAGGGGGCTTCCTACGAGCAGTACTTC.

This clonotype was counted only a few times. The junction does not match germline at one end; this may be a read error. This chain joins TRBV5-1 and TRBJ1-2, with 7 positions matching TRBD1. From germline, CDR1 is SGHRS and CDR2 YFSETQ. This CDR3 has 13 amino acids. In DNA form, the CDR3 reads TGTGCCAGCCCCCGGGACAGTCACTATGGCTACACCTTC. Translation: CASPRDSHYGYTF.